This TCR beta chain comes out of a study of blood T cell repertoires in COVID-19. Study-wide context: COVID-19 samples from acute and convalescent phases originated in the United States, Italy and Spain. The cDNA or gDNA used as material had been derived from T cells, B-cell-depleted T cells, or PBMCs.

Original processing methods: Nucleated cell number was recorded as an estimate derived from reference gene primer amplification. Profiled with immunoSEQ multiplex PCR; TCRdb holds only in-frame clones, not every one. D and trimming come from the DNA, and the V and J calls and clone size come from that table. The sample holds approximately 76,000 clones, roughly 77% seen once. The CDR3 extends over 12 amino acids. Germline CDR1 SGHRS, CDR2 YFSETQ. V lost 3 bases to trimming and J lost 8 bases, with 11 bases between them. This receptor was identified in a woman in her 70s with acute or convalescent COVID-19. The sample was peripheral blood. The chain recombines TRBV5-1 with TRBJ1-1, with D possibly being TRBD1 (5 bases). In DNA form, the CDR3 reads TGCGCCAGCAGCTGGGGCGGGAGGGAAGCTTTCTTT. Translation: CASSWGGREAFF.